A single sample gave rise to the 4 T cell receptor beta chains below, sequenced in a study of shared clonotypes between healthy human individuals. Naive CD8 cells lacked CD45RO, underwent positive selection for CCR7 and left out terminally differentiated effector memory CD45RA+ cells. The repertoire was sequenced with immunoSEQ multiplex PCR; TCRdb's copy has only in-frame clones and lacks some. Here the sample spans around 1.9 million clones, roughly 91% being singletons. The sample taken for sequencing was naive CD8+ T cells from PBMCs. These receptors were taken from a man aged 18-30 years in good health. Some clones in this sample may be carry-over from other donors' samples.

Comment on this clone: Distinct nucleotide sequences in the sample also encode this CDR3. This sequence joins TRBV9 and TRBJ2-1, with 8 bases that match TRBD1. J gave up 6 bases and V 4 bases, and 3 bases lay outside the gene matches. CDR3 length: 13 amino acids. Germline loops: CDR1 SGDLS, CDR2 YYNGEE. CDR3 nucleotides: TGTGCCAGCAGCACCGGGACAGGCAATGAGCAGTTCTTC. Protein sequence: CASSTGTGNEQFF.

The chain has TRBV5-6 and TRBJ2-7; D is unclear. Trimming shortened V by 0 bases and J by 6 bases, and 7 bases separated the two germline ends. The CDR3 runs 12 residues. Germline V gives CDR1 SGHDT, CDR2 YYEEEE. CDR3 DNA: TGTGCCAGCAGCTTGGCCAACACCGAGCAGTACTTC. It specifies CASSLANTEQYF. Supplemented by reference TRBV5-6 and TRBJ2-7, the full variable domain reads DAGVTQSPTHLIKTRGQQVTLRCSPKSGHDTVSWYQQALGQGPQFIFQYYEEEERQRGNFPDRFSGHQFPNYSSELNVNALLLGDSALYLCASSLANTEQYFGPGTRLTVT.

The gene calls are TRBV4-3 and TRBJ2-7; 7 nucleotides match TRBD1. V was pared by 1 base and J by 0 bases, with 6 bases of the junction left unmatched. There are 16 residues in the CDR3. Germline V lookup: CDR1 LGHNA, CDR2 YSLEER. CDR3 amino acids: CASSQGTRDSSYEQYF. CDR3 coding DNA: TGCGCCAGCAGCCAAGGGACCCGGGACAGCTCCTACGAGCAGTACTTC.

This chain links TRBV7-2 with TRBJ2-4; no definite D call. The ends were cut back, 4 bases at V and 6 bases at J, with 13 bases in the middle. The CDR3 extends over 14 amino acids. CDR1 is SGHTA, CDR2 FQGNSA, per germline. The CDR3 spells CASSSPWVGNIQYF. In DNA, the CDR3 is TGTGCCAGCAGCTCACCCTGGGTTGGAAACATTCAGTACTTC.